Each of the 27 T cell receptor beta chains below was sequenced from the same sample in a study of T cell responses to AZD1222 COVID-19 vaccine (dated by TCRdb to 2020 to 2023). This sample's time point label indicates: baseline before first vaccination. The method was the immunoSEQ multiplex PCR assay. As stored in TCRdb, this immuneACCESS dataset retains in-frame rearrangements with V and J assigned. A fraction of the clones does not appear; measured against another copy, unresolved V genes explain less than half of the discrepancy, and the remainder lacks a known reason. In all, the sample holds some 200,000 clones, and approximately 92% of those were seen once. Jointly, the top ten make up more than 9% of the sample. The sequencing here drew on peripheral blood, taken on day 0 of AZD1222 vaccination. The receptor set was obtained from an adult in good health.

The chain couples TRBV10-3 to TRBJ1-2; D not certain. V was trimmed by 2 bases and J by 6 bases, leaving 7 bases between them. In germline, CDR1 is ENHRY, CDR2 SYGVKD. This CDR3 region has 12 residues. The CDR3 region has the DNA TGTGCCATCAGTGAGGGAGAGGATGGCTACACCTTC. Translation: CAISEGEDGYTF.

The gene calls are TRBV6-5 and TRBJ1-3; weak D call: TRBD1 (5 bases). The CDR3 totals 15 residues. The V and J ends lost 3 bases and 2 bases respectively, with 11 bases between them. CDR1 MNHEY and CDR2 SVGAGI come from the germline V gene. CDR3 in DNA: TGTGCCAGCAGTTATGGGGGGGGTGCTGGAAACACCATATATTTT. Its translation: CASSYGGGAGNTIYF.

The chain carries TRBV18 and TRBJ2-1; 7 positions agree with TRBD2. Germline V gene lookup returns CDR1 KGHSH and CDR2 LQKENI. V gave up 3 bases and J gave up 8 bases; unmatched junction bases: 10. The CDR3 length is 15 residues. The CDR3 sequence: CASSPGRGLRDEQFF. CDR3 coding DNA: TGTGCCAGCTCACCGGGGAGGGGTTTAAGAGATGAGCAGTTCTTC.

The V gene is TRBV6-5, the J gene TRBJ1-5, with D hard to call. The CDR3 has 14 amino acids. CDR1 and CDR2 (germline): MNHEY, SVGAGI. With 7 bases removed from V and 5 bases from J, the gap between germline ends came to 15 bases. The CDR3 DNA follows: TGTGCCAGCATGGGAGATATAGCCTATCAGCCCCAGCATTTT. It encodes CASMGDIAYQPQHF.

CDR3 sequence: CASSYSGSSTYEQYF. For the CDR3, the DNA is TGTGCCAGCAGCTATAGCGGGAGCTCGACCTACGAGCAGTACTTC. This chain connects TRBV27 to TRBJ2-7; 9 positions agree with TRBD2. The V and J ends lost 6 bases and 2 bases, in that order; junction bases with no gene match: 8. This CDR3 region has 15 residues. Germline V gene sequence: CDR1 MNHEY, CDR2 SMNVEV (reference sequence).

This clone came up once. This chain links TRBV10-3 with TRBJ1-1, with D possibly matching TRBD1 (5 bases). Germline assignment: CDR1 ENHRY and CDR2 SYGVKD. This CDR3 comprises 14 residues. V was clipped by 5 bases and J by 5 bases, with 15 bases between them. This chain's CDR3 is CAISILPQGTEAFF. For the CDR3, the DNA is TGTGCCATCAGTATATTACCCCAGGGTACTGAAGCTTTCTTT.

This sequence joins TRBV2 and TRBJ1-5; no firm D call. The CDR3 contains 14 residues. V was pared by 4 bases and J by 0 bases, with 7 bases between. Germline V gene data show CDR1 as SNHLY and CDR2 as FYNNEI. The CDR3 loop reads CASSGPNSNQPQHF. For the CDR3, the DNA is TGTGCCAGCAGTGGGCCAAATAGCAATCAGCCCCAGCATTTT.

The genes are TRBV7-9 and TRBJ2-5; TRBD2 agrees at 11 bases. CDR1 is SEHNR and CDR2 is FQNEAQ in the germline V gene (reference sequence). V lost 5 bases to trimming and J lost 2 bases; unmatched junction nucleotides: 7. The CDR3 runs 16 residues. The CDR3 sequence is CASSVGVAGGQETQYF. The CDR3 DNA reads as TGTGCCAGCAGCGTCGGGGTAGCGGGAGGGCAAGAGACCCAGTACTTC.

The V call is TRBV14, the J call TRBJ1-2; D uncertain. This CDR3 comprises 13 residues. Germline CDR1 and CDR2: SGHDN and FVKESK. The germline V and J ends were trimmed by 4 bases and 3 bases, with 9 bases remaining between them. CDR3 nucleotide sequence: TGTGCCAGCAGCCGTGGGTTAGACTATGGCTACACCTTC. Its protein product is CASSRGLDYGYTF. Using reference TRBV14 and TRBJ1-2 for the parts outside the CDR3, the full variable domain is EAGVTQFPSHSVIEKGQTVTLRCDPISGHDNLYWYRRVMGKEIKFLLHFVKESKQDESGMPNNRFLAERTGGTYSTLKVQPAELEDSGVYFCASSRGLDYGYTFGSGTRLTVV.

J is TRBJ2-1 and V is TRBV5-4, with D maybe TRBD2 (6 bases). V was cut by 1 base and J by 7 bases, with 6 bases left in between. Germline V CDR1 and CDR2: SGHNT, YYREEE (reference sequence). CDR3 length equals 12 residues. The chain's CDR3 is CASSLRENEQFF. Written as DNA, the CDR3 is TGTGCCAGCAGCTTGCGGGAGAATGAGCAGTTCTTC.

The gene calls are TRBV2 and TRBJ1-1; D is ambiguous. Germline values: CDR1 SNHLY, CDR2 FYNNEI. V lost 2 bases, J lost 5 bases, and 6 bases lay in between. This CDR3 has 12 amino acids. This chain's CDR3 is CASSEIHTEAFF. The CDR3, as DNA: TGTGCCAGCAGTGAAATCCATACTGAAGCTTTCTTT.

The CDR3 DNA sequence: TGCGCCAGCAGCGCCCTGGGCGGGGGAGGAACTGAAGCTTTCTTT. Translated, it gives CASSALGGGGTEAFF. The J gene is TRBJ1-1, the V gene TRBV5-1; D might be TRBD1 (5 bases). The length of the CDR3 is 15 residues. Germline CDR1 SGHRS, CDR2 YFSETQ. Deletions cut 4 bases from V and 5 bases from J, with 18 bases between.

This clone was observed a single time. The V call is TRBV6-5, the J call TRBJ1-2; D ambiguous. This CDR3 comprises 14 residues. Looked up from germline, CDR1 is MNHEY and CDR2 is SVGAGI. Trimming stripped 0 bases from V and 6 bases from J, with 11 bases between. CDR3 DNA: TGTGCCAGCAGTTACTCCCATCGGGGTGATGGCTACACCTTC. This encodes CASSYSHRGDGYTF.

The chain recombines TRBV19 with TRBJ2-2; D possibly corresponds to TRBD2 (5 bases). Germline CDR1 is LNHDA and CDR2 is SQIVND (reference sequence). CDR3 length equals 16 residues. The V and J ends lost 2 bases and 5 bases respectively, with 15 bases between them. For the CDR3, the DNA is TGTGCCAGTAGTATAATGGGCTCCCGAGGGACCGGGGAGCTGTTTTTT. Translation: CASSIMGSRGTGELFF.

This rearrangement joins TRBV30 to TRBJ1-5, with TRBD1 matching over 7 bases. The ends lost 2 bases at V and 0 bases at J; junction bases unmatched: 4. CDR3 length: 15 amino acids. Germline loops: CDR1 GTSNPN, CDR2 SVGIG (reference sequence). The CDR3 sequence is CAWSRGLYSNQPQHF. CDR3 coding DNA: TGTGCCTGGAGTAGGGGGCTGTATAGCAATCAGCCCCAGCATTTT. Filled out from reference TRBV30 and TRBJ1-5, the complete variable domain reads SQTIHQWPATLVQPVGSPLSLECTVEGTSNPNLYWYRQAAGRGLQLLFYSVGIGQISSEVPQNLSASRPQDRQFILSSKKLLLSDSGFYLCAWSRGLYSNQPQHFGDGTRLSIL.

The V gene is TRBV10-2, the J gene TRBJ2-7; 9 bases map to TRBD1. Per the germline V gene, CDR1 is WSHSY and CDR2 is SAAADI. V trimming: 6 bases; J trimming: 6 bases; junction bases outside the gene matches: 9. This CDR3 spans 14 amino acids. As DNA, the CDR3 is TGCGCCAGCAGGGGGACAGGGAGACGACCCGAGCAGTACTTC. The encoded protein is CASRGTGRRPEQYF.

The rearrangement uses TRBV27 and TRBJ2-1; 8 bases map to TRBD2. J was trimmed by 2 bases and V by 5 bases; bases with no gene match: 5. CDR1 is MNHEY and CDR2 is SMNVEV in the germline V gene (reference sequence). The CDR3 is 15 residues long. This CDR3 reads CASSPTSGPYNEQFF. CDR3 DNA: TGTGCCAGCAGTCCTACTAGCGGCCCCTACAATGAGCAGTTCTTC.

The J gene is TRBJ2-2, the V gene TRBV19; TRBD1 might be the D (5 bases). Trimming left V 7 bases short and J 4 bases short, with 16 bases between. The CDR3 runs 15 residues. Germline-derived CDR1 and CDR2 are LNHDA and SQIVND (reference sequence). CDR3 coding DNA: TGTGCCAGTAAGGATGGGGCGCCGGGCACCGGGGAGCTGTTTTTT. As protein: CASKDGAPGTGELFF.

This clone was counted a single time. The V call is TRBV28, the J call TRBJ1-1; the match to TRBD1 covers 10 bases. The germline V gene encodes CDR1 MDHEN and CDR2 SYDVKM. V was pared by 5 bases and J by 4 bases, with 7 bases of the junction left unmatched. The CDR3 spans 15 residues. The DNA of the CDR3 is TGTGCCAGCAGTCTGATAGACAGGGGGCCCACTGAAGCTTTCTTT. Residues: CASSLIDRGPTEAFF.

The chain employs TRBV3-1 (or the pseudogene TRBV3-2) and TRBJ2-5, with D possibly being TRBD1 (7 bases). CDR1 LGHDT and CDR2 YNNKEL come from the germline V gene (reference sequence). Trimming shortened V by 3 bases and J by 3 bases, and 8 bases separated the two germline ends. This CDR3 region has 13 residues. The CDR3 sequence: CASSHRGEETQYF. Here the CDR3 DNA reads TGTGCCAGCAGCCACAGGGGGGAAGAGACCCAGTACTTC.

V is TRBV30 and J is TRBJ1-1, with 9 bases lining up with TRBD1. CDR1 and CDR2 from the germline V gene are GTSNPN and SVGIG (reference sequence). V shed 3 bases, J shed 3 bases, and the junction held 2 bases outside the gene matches. This CDR3 has 13 amino acids. The CDR3 region is CAWSRQGDTEAFF. In DNA, the CDR3 is TGTGCCTGGAGCAGACAGGGGGACACTGAAGCTTTCTTT.

V usage is TRBV29-1 and J usage is TRBJ2-2; D call uncertain. The germline V gene has CDR1 SQVTM and CDR2 ANQGSEA. Trimming removed 4 bases from V and 5 bases from J, with 14 bases in between. CDR3 length: 14 residues. CDR3 in amino acids: CSVADGWNTGELFF. CDR3 sequence (DNA): TGCAGCGTTGCGGATGGGTGGAATACCGGGGAGCTGTTTTTT.

The chain couples TRBV7-6 to TRBJ1-1, with 7 bases identical to TRBD1. CDR1 is SGHVS, CDR2 FNYEAQ, per germline. V lost 6 bases, J lost 5 bases, and 18 bases stayed unmatched. There are 17 residues in the CDR3. DNA for the CDR3: TGTGCCAGCAGAGCCACCACAGGGGTAGCCTCGCGTACTGAAGCTTTCTTT. This encodes CASRATTGVASRTEAFF.

The DNA for the CDR3 is TGTGCCAGCAGGGTCCAAGGAATCGGCGAGCAGTACGTC. Protein sequence: CASRVQGIGEQYV. The genes are TRBV6-5 and TRBJ2-7; D is unclear. Germline assignment: CDR1 MNHEY and CDR2 SVGAGI. The length of the CDR3 is 13 residues. Trimming stripped 6 bases from V and 6 bases from J, with 15 bases between.

The J gene is TRBJ1-1, the V gene TRBV7-9; D gene uncertain. V shed 4 bases and J shed 0 bases, with 15 bases lying between them. This CDR3 comprises 16 residues. Germline V gene sequence: CDR1 SEHNR, CDR2 FQNEAQ (reference sequence). The chain's CDR3 is CASSSRALGMNTEAFF. CDR3 sequence (DNA): TGTGCCAGCAGCTCGCGGGCCTTGGGCATGAACACTGAAGCTTTCTTT. Using reference TRBV7-9 and TRBJ1-1 for the parts outside the CDR3, the full variable domain is DTGVSQNPRHKITKRGQNVTFRCDPISEHNRLYWYRQTLGQGPEFLTYFQNEAQLEKSRLLSDRFSAERPKGSFSTLEIQRTEQGDSAMYLCASSSRALGMNTEAFFGQGTRLTVV.

This clone was recorded once. The chain is built from TRBV4-2 and TRBJ2-7; maybe TRBD2 (6 bases). Trimming removed 4 bases from V and 7 bases from J, with 17 bases in between. Germline CDR1 and CDR2: LGHNA and YNFKEQ. There are 14 residues in the CDR3. The CDR3 loop is CASSPPGREEEQYF. For the CDR3, the DNA is TGTGCCAGCAGCCCACCGGGGCGGGAAGAAGAGCAGTACTTC.

The V gene is TRBV7-2, the J gene TRBJ2-5; perhaps TRBD2 as D (5 bases). Germline V CDR1 and CDR2: SGHTA, FQGNSA. The CDR3 extends over 17 amino acids. Trimming removed 6 bases at V and 4 bases at J, with 24 bases between. The CDR3 region is CASSHRAVTPGGETQYF. For the CDR3, the DNA is TGTGCCAGCAGTCATCGTGCCGTTACCCCCGGAGGAGAGACCCAGTACTTC.